The clone carrying this TCR beta chain was observed a handful of times. The repertoire was sequenced with immunoSEQ multiplex PCR; TCRdb's copy has only in-frame clones and lacks some. The data contain approximately 110,000 clones, 92% of them singletons. This entry belongs to a study of CD4+ T cells in melanoma. Germline V gives CDR1 PRHDT, CDR2 FYEKMQ (reference sequence). V lost 0 bases and J lost 7, with 6 bases in between. The length of the CDR3 is 12 residues. This chain joins TRBV13 and TRBJ1-1; no clear D gene. The source of this sequence is a human donor with melanoma. Specimen: peripheral blood. The CDR3 DNA follows: TGTGCCAGCAGCTTAGGATTCAATGAAGCTTTCTTT. This sequence encodes CASSLGFNEAFF.